Listed here are 30 T cell receptor beta chains from one sample, sequenced in a study of OX40 agonist ivuxolimab in advanced cancers. Data came from immunoSEQ multiplex PCR; TCRdb stores just in-frame clones and leaves some out. Here the sample spans tens of thousands of clones, over 80% being singletons. The sample consisted of CD4+ or CD8+ T cells sorted from blood, taken in a trial of the OX40 agonist ivuxolimab. These receptors were collected from an adult with an advanced solid tumor such as melanoma, head and neck, liver or kidney cancer.

The chain couples TRBV28 to TRBJ2-7, with unresolved D. This CDR3 spans 12 amino acids. Germline assignment: CDR1 MDHEN and CDR2 SYDVKM. The V end lost 6 bases, the J end lost 0 bases, and 6 bases lay between the germline ends. The CDR3 reads CASRSLSYEQYF. CDR3 bases: TGTGCCAGCAGATCCCTCTCCTACGAGCAGTACTTC.

V and J are TRBV11-3 and TRBJ2-1; D uncertain. Per germline, CDR1 SGHNT and CDR2 YENEEA. V lost 1 base to trimming and J lost 4 bases, with 5 bases between them. This CDR3 contains 13 residues. CDR3 nucleotide sequence: TGTGCCAGCAGCTTAGGGCAGTACAATGAGCAGTTCTTC. Amino acids: CASSLGQYNEQFF.

CDR3 bases: TGTGCCAGCAGCTTAGACGGGGCTAGCGGGGGGGCCCAGGAGCAGTACTTC. This sequence encodes CASSLDGASGGAQEQYF. The chain recombines TRBV5-4 with TRBJ2-7; TRBD2 matches 12 bases. Germline CDR1 reads SGHNT; CDR2 reads YYREEE (reference sequence). This CDR3 comprises 17 residues. Trimming cost V 2 bases and J 7 bases; bases outside gene matches: 13. Using reference TRBV5-4 and TRBJ2-7 for the parts outside the CDR3, the full variable domain is ETGVTQSPTHLIKTRGQQVTLRCSSQSGHNTVSWYQQALGQGPQFIFQYYREEENGRGNFPPRFSGLQFPNYSSELNVNALELDDSALYLCASSLDGASGGAQEQYFGPGTRLTVT.

The chain recombines TRBV13 with TRBJ2-3; D gene ambiguous. The V gene lost 1 base and the J gene lost 4 bases, with 0 bases spanning the gap. CDR1 is PRHDT and CDR2 is FYEKMQ in the germline V gene (reference sequence). This CDR3 has 11 amino acids. CDR3: CASSLADTQYF. CDR3 in DNA: TGTGCCAGCAGCTTAGCAGATACGCAGTATTTT. The full variable domain, in which reference TRBV13 and TRBJ2-3 provide the parts outside the CDR3, is AAGVIQSPRHLIKEKRETATLKCYPIPRHDTVYWYQQGPGQDPQFLISFYEKMQSDKGSIPDRFSAQQFSDYHSELNMSSLELGDSALYFCASSLADTQYFGPGTRLTVL.

J is TRBJ1-3 and V is TRBV7-2; D is unresolved. CDR1 is SGHTA, CDR2 FQGNSA, per germline. This CDR3 has 12 amino acids. The V end lost 1 base, the J end lost 3 bases, and 1 base lay between the germline ends. The CDR3 nucleotides are TGTGCCAGCAGCTTAGTTGGAAACACCATATATTTT. It translates to CASSLVGNTIYF. Using reference TRBV7-2 and TRBJ1-3 for the parts outside the CDR3, the full variable domain is GAGVSQSPSNKVTEKGKDVELRCDPISGHTALYWYRQSLGQGLEFLIYFQGNSAPDKSGLPSDRFSAERTGGSVSTLTIQRTQQEDSAVYLCASSLVGNTIYFGEGSWLTVV.

The chain uses TRBV29-1 and TRBJ1-1, with D tentatively TRBD1 (5 bases). The CDR3 runs to 15 residues. Trimming removed 7 bases from V and 0 bases from J, with 18 bases in between. The germline V gene has CDR1 SQVTM and CDR2 ANQGSEA. CDR3 sequence: CSACPAGKMNTEAFF. For the CDR3, the DNA is TGCAGCGCCTGCCCGGCAGGGAAAATGAACACTGAAGCTTTCTTT.

The chain couples TRBV28 to TRBJ1-2; TRBD1 matches at 10 bases. CDR1 and CDR2 (germline): MDHEN, SYDVKM. The V gene end was trimmed by 8 bases and the J gene end by 6 bases; junction bases not matched to a gene: 9. The CDR3 is 14 residues long. As DNA, the CDR3 is TGTGCCAGCGGCTATGTCGGGACAGGGGATGGCTACACCTTC. Its translation is CASGYVGTGDGYTF.

The gene calls are TRBV19 and TRBJ2-7, with 7 bases that match TRBD1. This CDR3 contains 13 residues. CDR1 is LNHDA, CDR2 SQIVND, per germline (reference sequence). V dropped 1 base and J dropped 4; count of bases not matched to a gene: 1. The CDR3 nucleotides read TGTGCCAGTAGTATAGGGGACAGTTACGAGCAGTACTTC. Translated: CASSIGDSYEQYF. Together with reference TRBV19 and TRBJ2-7, the CDR3 gives the full variable domain: DGGITQSPKYLFRKEGQNVTLSCEQNLNHDAMYWYRQDPGQGLRLIYYSQIVNDFQKGDIAEGYSVSREKKESFPLTVTSAQKNPTAFYLCASSIGDSYEQYFGPGTRLTVT.

The chain combines TRBV14 with TRBJ1-2; no definite D call. Trimming shortened V by 6 bases and J by 7 bases, and 12 bases separated the two germline ends. The CDR3 spans 12 residues. Germline values: CDR1 SGHDN, CDR2 FVKESK. The DNA for the CDR3 is TGTGCCAGCAGTAACGCCAACCGTGGCTACACCTTC. Protein sequence: CASSNANRGYTF.

CDR3 residues: CASSPTSGGYEQYF. CDR3 DNA: TGTGCCAGCAGTCCGACTAGCGGGGGCTACGAGCAGTACTTC. The rearrangement joins TRBV27 to TRBJ2-7; 12 bases are a match to TRBD2. From germline, CDR1 is MNHEY and CDR2 SMNVEV (reference sequence). J gave up 3 bases and V 5 bases, and 2 bases lay outside the gene matches. This CDR3 is 14 amino acids long.

The chain recombines TRBV4-1 with TRBJ2-2, with 14 bases fitting TRBD2. The germline gives CDR1 MGHRA, CDR2 YSYEKL. Trimming cost V 5 bases and J 6 bases; bases outside gene matches: 5. The CDR3 sequence is 16 residues long. The CDR3 sequence: CASSATSGGAAGELFF. The CDR3 DNA reads TGCGCCAGCAGCGCGACTAGCGGGGGGGCGGCCGGGGAGCTGTTTTTT.

The J gene is TRBJ1-1, the V gene TRBV9; D gene uncertain. This CDR3 is built from 15 residues. CDR1 SGDLS and CDR2 YYNGEE come from the germline V gene. The V and J ends lost 0 bases and 3 bases respectively, with 12 bases between them. The CDR3: CASSVAGEWDTEAFF. The CDR3, as DNA: TGTGCCAGCAGCGTAGCTGGAGAATGGGACACTGAAGCTTTCTTT.

The V gene is TRBV7-9, the J gene TRBJ1-4; 8 nucleotides agree with TRBD1. With V trimmed by 0 bases and J by 8 bases, 5 bases remained unmatched. CDR3 length equals 15 residues. The V gene's germline CDR1 is SEHNR and CDR2 FQNEAQ (reference sequence). CDR3 sequence reads: CASSLATTGGEKLFF. DNA for the CDR3: TGTGCCAGCAGCTTAGCGACAACAGGGGGGGAAAAACTGTTTTTT.

The chain is built from TRBV4-3 and TRBJ1-1; D might be TRBD1 (5 bases). Germline V CDR1 and CDR2: LGHNA, YSLEER. The CDR3 is 16 residues long. Trimming stripped 3 bases from V and 3 bases from J, with 17 bases between. CDR3 loop: CASSQDPRGGDTEAFF. For the CDR3, the DNA is TGCGCCAGCAGCCAGGACCCCCGGGGGGGGGACACTGAAGCTTTCTTT.

This clone occurred once. V usage is TRBV27 and J usage is TRBJ1-2; a possible D gene is TRBD1 (5 bases). Per the germline V gene, CDR1 is MNHEY and CDR2 is SMNVEV (reference sequence). This CDR3 region has 15 residues. V was shortened by 4 bases and J by 2 bases, with 14 bases between the two germline ends. The CDR3 loop reads CASSSIGGKNYGYTF. Here the CDR3 DNA reads TGTGCCAGCAGTTCCATTGGGGGGAAGAACTATGGCTACACCTTC.

The chain uses TRBV29-1 and TRBJ2-3; D possibly corresponds to TRBD2 (6 bases). Trimming left V 0 bases short and J 12 bases short, with 16 bases between. CDR1 is SQVTM and CDR2 is ANQGSEA in the germline V gene. CDR3 length: 13 amino acids. The chain's CDR3 is CSVEDQGGSPQYF. CDR3 DNA: TGCAGCGTTGAAGATCAAGGAGGGTCTCCCCAGTATTTT.

The rearrangement joins TRBV5-6 to TRBJ2-2; 9 nucleotides line up with TRBD2. With V trimmed by 0 bases and J by 0 bases, 3 bases remained unmatched. The CDR3 totals 17 residues. In germline, CDR1 is SGHDT, CDR2 YYEEEE. CDR3 amino acids: CASSLVSGRPNTGELFF. DNA of the CDR3: TGTGCCAGCAGCTTGGTTAGCGGGAGACCGAACACCGGGGAGCTGTTTTTT.

The chain has TRBV2 and TRBJ2-1; D possibly matches TRBD1 or TRBD2 (5 bases each). From germline, CDR1 is SNHLY and CDR2 FYNNEI. The length of the CDR3 is 14 residues. V shed 7 bases and J shed 2 bases, with 12 bases lying between them. CDR3 in DNA: TGTGCCAGCATATCGGTGGGGGCCTACAATGAGCAGTTCTTC. Translated, it gives CASISVGAYNEQFF.

In its sample, this clone was seen once. V gene TRBV11-3 combines with J gene TRBJ2-1; 9 nucleotides line up with TRBD2. Unmatched junction bases numbered 4, after V lost 2 bases and J lost 5 bases. The germline CDR1 and CDR2 sequences are SGHNT and YENEEA. This CDR3 spans 15 amino acids. CDR3 amino acids: CASSLRGGADNEQFF. DNA for the CDR3: TGTGCCAGCAGCTTACGCGGGGGGGCCGACAATGAGCAGTTCTTC.

The rearrangement joins TRBV11-1 to TRBJ2-1, with 10 bases identical to TRBD2. This CDR3 region has 17 residues. In germline, CDR1 is SGHAT, CDR2 FQDESV (reference sequence). The V gene end was trimmed by 5 bases and the J gene end by 7 bases; junction bases not matched to a gene: 14. CDR3 amino acids: CASSPIPVGLAVNEQFF. The CDR3 coding sequence is TGTGCCAGCAGCCCAATACCCGTTGGACTAGCGGTAAATGAGCAGTTCTTC.

This chain joins TRBV11-2 and TRBJ2-7, with D perhaps TRBD1 or TRBD2 (5 bases each). Per germline, CDR1 SGHAT and CDR2 FQNNGV. V lost 1 base to trimming and J lost 0 bases, with 7 bases between them. This CDR3 region has 14 residues. The CDR3 nucleotides are TGTGCCAGCAGCTTAGCAGGGACCTCCTACGAGCAGTACTTC. Translation: CASSLAGTSYEQYF.

The V call is TRBV19, the J call TRBJ1-1; 10 bases fit TRBD1. This CDR3 is 15 amino acids long. Germline CDR1 is LNHDA and CDR2 is SQIVND (reference sequence). After removal of 6 bases from V and 3 bases from J, the junction contained 7 bases not matched to a gene. In DNA, the CDR3 is TGTGCCAGTAGGCCAGACAGGGGGCATGACACTGAAGCTTTCTTT. Protein product: CASRPDRGHDTEAFF.

This clone appeared once. The chain carries TRBV28 and TRBJ2-5; 9 bases are a match to TRBD2. Trimming removed 2 bases from V and 2 bases from J; junction bases left unmatched: 6. CDR1 MDHEN and CDR2 SYDVKM come from the germline V gene. The CDR3 spans 16 residues. The DNA of the CDR3 is TGTGCCAGCAGTTTAGAGGTAGCGGGAGTTCAAGAGACCCAGTACTTC. Its protein is CASSLEVAGVQETQYF.

V gene TRBV5-1 combines with J gene TRBJ1-1; 8 nucleotides line up with TRBD1. J gave up 1 base and V 1 base, and 12 bases lay outside the gene matches. Germline assignment: CDR1 SGHRS and CDR2 YFSETQ. This CDR3 has 18 amino acids. The CDR3 bases are TGCGCCAGCAGCTTGTTCTGGCAGGGGGCTAAGAGGAACACTGAAGCTTTCTTT. Its protein product is CASSLFWQGAKRNTEAFF.

The chain recombines TRBV5-5 with TRBJ2-7, with D unresolved. Germline V CDR1 and CDR2: SGHKS, YYEKEE (reference sequence). V was trimmed by 0 bases and J by 3 bases, leaving 1 base between them. The CDR3 totals 11 residues. CDR3 DNA: TGTGCCAGCAGCTTGGGCTACGAGCAGTACTTC. It is translated as CASSLGYEQYF.

The chain combines TRBV2 with TRBJ1-1; TRBD1 might be the D (6 bases). CDR1 is SNHLY and CDR2 is FYNNEI in the germline V gene. CDR3 size: 14 residues. Trimming removed 3 bases from V and 2 bases from J, with 10 bases in between. The chain's CDR3 is CASSEGHLNTEAFF. CDR3 coding DNA: TGTGCCAGCAGTGAGGGACATCTCAACACTGAAGCTTTCTTT.

This clone was seen just once. This chain connects TRBV27 to TRBJ1-1, with D perhaps matching TRBD1 (5 bases). The CDR3 loop spans 13 amino acids. Germline V gives CDR1 MNHEY, CDR2 SMNVEV (reference sequence). The V and J ends lost 8 bases and 0 bases respectively, with 10 bases between them. The CDR3 nucleotides read TGTGCCAGCCGGGGGTTGTTGAACACTGAAGCTTTCTTT. This gives the protein CASRGLLNTEAFF.

Turning to this clone: A read error may account for a junction end that differs from germline. The sample carries other DNA sequences with the same CDR3. The chain combines TRBV7-2 with TRBJ1-1; D is unresolved. This CDR3 comprises 13 residues. The germline gives CDR1 SGHTA, CDR2 FQGNSA. DNA for the CDR3: TGTGCCAGCACCTCTCTCCCTCACACTGAGGCTTTCTTT. This sequence encodes CASTSLPHTEAFF.

This sequence joins TRBV7-9 and TRBJ1-3, with a possible D match to TRBD1 (5 bases). Germline V gene data show CDR1 as SEHNR and CDR2 as FQNEAQ (reference sequence). CDR3 length: 16 residues. Trimming cost V 5 bases and J 0 bases, with 14 bases left between them. This CDR3 is CASSPKGMHSGNTIYF. The CDR3, as DNA: TGTGCCAGCAGCCCGAAGGGGATGCACTCTGGAAACACCATATATTTT.

As DNA, the CDR3 is TGTGCCAGCAGCCGGAGTACTCAGGGTTACAATGAGCAGTTCTTC. Translating it yields CASSRSTQGYNEQFF. The chain recombines TRBV11-3 with TRBJ2-1; possibly TRBD1 for D (5 bases). CDR3 length: 15 residues. The germline V gene encodes CDR1 SGHNT and CDR2 YENEEA. V was pared by 5 bases and J by 4 bases, with 15 bases between.